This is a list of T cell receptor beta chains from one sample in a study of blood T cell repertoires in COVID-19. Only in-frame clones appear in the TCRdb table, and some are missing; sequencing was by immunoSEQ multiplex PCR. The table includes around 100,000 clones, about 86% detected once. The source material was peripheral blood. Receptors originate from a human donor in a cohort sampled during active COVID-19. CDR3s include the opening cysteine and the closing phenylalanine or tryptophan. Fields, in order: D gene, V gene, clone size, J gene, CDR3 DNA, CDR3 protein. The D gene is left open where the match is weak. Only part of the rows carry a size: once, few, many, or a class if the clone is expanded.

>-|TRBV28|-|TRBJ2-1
TGTGCCAGCAGTTTGGGAGTTTCCCTAGTTTCCAATGAGCAGTTCTTC
CASSLGVSLVSNEQFF
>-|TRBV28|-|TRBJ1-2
TGTGCCAGCAGTGTGACAGATGGCTACACCTTC
CASSVTDGYTF
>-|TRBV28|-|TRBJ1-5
TGTGCCAGCCGGGACAATAGCAATCAGCCCCAGCATTTT
CASRDNSNQPQHF
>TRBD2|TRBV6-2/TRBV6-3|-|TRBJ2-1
TGTGCCAGCAGTTACTACCCACGAGCCAGCGGGAGGGCCGGGCATGAGCAGTTCTTC
CASSYYPRASGRAGHEQFF
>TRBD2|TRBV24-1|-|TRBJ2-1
TGTGCCACCAGAGCTAGCGGTACAAATGAGCAGTTCTTC
CATRASGTNEQFF
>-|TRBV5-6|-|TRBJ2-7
TGTGCCAGCACCCGTCGGGGGTCGACTTGGTACGAGCAGTACTTC
CASTRRGSTWYEQYF
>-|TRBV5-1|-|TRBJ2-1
TGCGCCAGCAGCTCTAGGACTGCCCTCTACAATGAGCAGTTCTTC
CASSSRTALYNEQFF
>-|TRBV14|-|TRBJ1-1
TGTGCCAGCAGCCTCGCGCCGGGGATGAACACTGAAGCTTTCTTT
CASSLAPGMNTEAFF
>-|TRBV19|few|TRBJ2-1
TGTGCCAGTAGTATCTTGAGTAATCCTTACAATGAGCAGTTCTTC
CASSILSNPYNEQFF
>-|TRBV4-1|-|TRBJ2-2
TGCGCCAGCAGCCAAGACCAGAACAGGGCGCTCACCGGGGAGCTGTTTTTT
CASSQDQNRALTGELFF
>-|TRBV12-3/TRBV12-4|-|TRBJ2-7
TGTGCCAGCAGCCCCCGTTTCTCCTACGAGCAGTACTTC
CASSPRFSYEQYF
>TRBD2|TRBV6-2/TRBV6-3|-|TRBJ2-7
TGTGCCAGCAGCAGAGGGACTAGCGGGAGGTACGAGCAGTACTTC
CASSRGTSGRYEQYF
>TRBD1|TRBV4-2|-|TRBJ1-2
TGTGCCAGCAGCCGGGGCCAGGGACAGGGGCTCGATGGCTACACCTTC
CASSRGQGQGLDGYTF
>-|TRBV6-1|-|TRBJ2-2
TGTGCCAGCAGTGCTGAGGCAGCGATTAACACCGGGGAGCTGTTTTTT
CASSAEAAINTGELFF
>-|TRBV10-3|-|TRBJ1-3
TGTGCCATCAGTGAGCCGCGCGGAGGTGGAAACACCATATATTTT
CAISEPRGGGNTIYF
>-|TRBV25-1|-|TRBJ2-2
TGTGCCAGCAGTGACTCCCGGCGAGGTAACACCGGGGAGCTGTTTTTT
CASSDSRRGNTGELFF
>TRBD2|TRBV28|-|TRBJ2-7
TGTGCCAGCGGGGGGAGCGGGAGGAACTACGAGCAGTACTTC
CASGGSGRNYEQYF
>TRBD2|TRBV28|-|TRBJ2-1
TGTGCCAGCAGTTCGCCTTTAGCGGGAGGCGGTGAGCAGTTCTTC
CASSSPLAGGGEQFF
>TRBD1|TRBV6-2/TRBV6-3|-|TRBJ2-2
TGTGCCAGCAGTCGCTCCGGGACAGGGAACACCGGGGAGCTGTTTTTT
CASSRSGTGNTGELFF
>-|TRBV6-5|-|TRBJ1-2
TGTGCCAGCAGCAAACGGGCAGGGGACTATGGCTACACCTTC
CASSKRAGDYGYTF
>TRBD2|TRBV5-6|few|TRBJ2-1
TGTGCCAGCCGCCTAGCGGGGGGTGGGAGGAATGAGCAGTTCTTC
CASRLAGGGRNEQFF
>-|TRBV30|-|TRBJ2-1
TGTGCCTGGATAGGAGTTGCCTACAATGAGCAGTTCTTC
CAWIGVAYNEQFF
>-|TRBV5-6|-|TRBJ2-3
TGTGCCAGCAGCTTGGCCGACTTTAGCACAGATACGCAGTATTTT
CASSLADFSTDTQYF
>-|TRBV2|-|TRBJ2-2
TGTGCCAGCAGTGAAGCCCTAGGGAGACACAACACCGGGGAGCTGTTTTTT
CASSEALGRHNTGELFF
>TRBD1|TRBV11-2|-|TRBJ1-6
TGTGCCAGCAGCTTAAGGGACAGCAGCTCCTATAATTCACCCCTCCACTTT
CASSLRDSSSYNSPLHF
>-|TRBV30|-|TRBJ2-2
TGTGCCTGGACCAACCGTACAAGCACCGGGGAGCTGTTTTTT
CAWTNRTSTGELFF
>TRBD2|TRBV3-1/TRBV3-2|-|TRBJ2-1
TGTGCCAGCAGCCAAGCCCTAGCGGGAGGGACCCACAATGAGCAGTTCTTC
CASSQALAGGTHNEQFF
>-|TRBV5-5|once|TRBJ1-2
TGTGCCAGCAGCTTGGGGGGCAGGGCTAACTATGGCTACACCTTC
CASSLGGRANYGYTF
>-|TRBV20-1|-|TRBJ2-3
TGCAGTGCTGGGACTTCAGATACGCAGTATTTT
CSAGTSDTQYF
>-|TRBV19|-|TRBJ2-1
TGTGCCAGTAGTCGTGGCGGCTCCTACAATGAGCAGTTCTTC
CASSRGGSYNEQFF
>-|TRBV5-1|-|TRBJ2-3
TGCGCCAGCAGCCAGACTCCACCGGATACGCAGTATTTT
CASSQTPPDTQYF
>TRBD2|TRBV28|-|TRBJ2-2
TGTGCCAGCAGTTTATGGGGACTAGCGGGAGGGCCCGGGGAGCTGTTTTTT
CASSLWGLAGGPGELFF
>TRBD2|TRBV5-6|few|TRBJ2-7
TGTGCCAGCAGCTTGGATGGGCGGGAGTTCGGCGAGCAGTACTTC
CASSLDGREFGEQYF
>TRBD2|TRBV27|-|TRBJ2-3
TGTGCCAGCAGCTCCGGGACTAGCTTCCCAGATACGCAGTATTTT
CASSSGTSFPDTQYF
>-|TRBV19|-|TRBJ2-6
TGTGCCAGTAGTCCCCCGAGGGCAACAGGGTACGGGGCCAACGTCCTGACTTTC
CASSPPRATGYGANVLTF
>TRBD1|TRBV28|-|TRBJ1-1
TGTGCCAGCAGTTTACCCTTGGGGACAGGGCGGACTGAAGCTTTCTTT
CASSLPLGTGRTEAFF
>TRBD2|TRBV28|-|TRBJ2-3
TGTGCCAGCAGTTTAGGTCTAGCGGGCACAGATACGCAGTATTTT
CASSLGLAGTDTQYF
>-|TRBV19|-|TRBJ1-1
TGTGCCACCACACGGGGATGGAACACTGAAGCTTTCTTT
CATTRGWNTEAFF
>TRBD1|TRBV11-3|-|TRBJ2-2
TGTGCCAGCAGCTCGCCGGAACAGGGGCGTGACACCGGGGAGCTGTTTTTT
CASSSPEQGRDTGELFF
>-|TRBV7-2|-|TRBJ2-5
TGTGCCACCAAGCAGGCTTCCGCCGTCGAGACCCAGTACTTC
CATKQASAVETQYF
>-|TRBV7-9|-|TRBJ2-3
TGTGCCAGCAGTTCGAGAGCAGATACGCAGTATTTT
CASSSRADTQYF
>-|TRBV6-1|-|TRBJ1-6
TGTGCCAGCAGTGACAGGGATAATTCACCCCTCCACTTT
CASSDRDNSPLHF
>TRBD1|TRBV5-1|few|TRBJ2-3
TGCGCCAGCAGACGGACAGGGGTAACTCTGGATACGCAGTATTTT
CASRRTGVTLDTQYF
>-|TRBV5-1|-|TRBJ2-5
TGCGCCAGCAGCTTGCAGGCAGGGCTTCAAGAGACCCAGTACTTC
CASSLQAGLQETQYF
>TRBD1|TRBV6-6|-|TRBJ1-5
TGTGCCAGCAGTGACAGGGATAGCAATCAGCCCCAGCATTTT
CASSDRDSNQPQHF
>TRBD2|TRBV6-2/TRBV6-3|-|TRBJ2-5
TGTGCCAGCAGTGGTCCTAGCGGCCAAGAGACCCAGTACTTC
CASSGPSGQETQYF
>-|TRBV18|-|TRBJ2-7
TGTGCCAGCTCAAACCCTAACCGAACGCCCGAGCAGTACTTC
CASSNPNRTPEQYF
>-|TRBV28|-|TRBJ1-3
TGTGCCAGCAGTTTAGGACAGTATTCTGGAAACACCATATATTTT
CASSLGQYSGNTIYF
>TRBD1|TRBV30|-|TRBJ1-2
TGTGCCTGGAGTCCACGGGACAGGGAGCACTATGGCTACACCTTC
CAWSPRDREHYGYTF
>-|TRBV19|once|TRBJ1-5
TGTGCCAGTAGCATGGACAGATATCAGCCCCAGCATTTT
CASSMDRYQPQHF
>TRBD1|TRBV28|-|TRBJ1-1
TGTGCCAGCAGAGAACAGGGGGCCACTGAAGCTTTCTTT
CASREQGATEAFF
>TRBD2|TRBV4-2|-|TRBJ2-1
TGTGCCAGCAGCCACCAAAGGACTAGCGGGAGTGAGCAGTTCTTC
CASSHQRTSGSEQFF
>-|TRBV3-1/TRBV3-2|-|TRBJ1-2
TGTGCCAGCAGCCAAGATGGCAACTATGGCTACACCTTC
CASSQDGNYGYTF
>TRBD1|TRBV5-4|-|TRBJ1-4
TGTGCCAGCAGCCCCCGGGACAGGGCGGGAAAACTGTTTTTT
CASSPRDRAGKLFF